This T cell receptor (beta chain) came from a study of blood T cell repertoires in COVID-19. On the study more broadly: Acute and convalescent COVID-19 samples came from the United States, Italy and Spain. T cells, B-cell-depleted T cells, or PBMCs provided the cDNA or gDNA that served as material.

CDR3 length: 12 amino acids. Per the germline V gene, CDR1 is MNHNY and CDR2 is SVGAGI (reference sequence). V dropped 5 bases and J dropped 3 bases, with 7 bases sitting between them. Original methodology: The assay estimated nucleated cells by amplifying reference gene primers. TCRdb's copy holds only in-frame clones and misses some; the assay was immunoSEQ multiplex PCR. V, J and clone size reflect that table, while D and trimming were determined from the DNA. The sample has over 50,000 clones; around nine tenths are singletons. The receptor comes from a human donor with active COVID-19. The donor label of this sample is uncertain. The sample was peripheral blood. The rearrangement links TRBV6-6 to TRBJ1-2; no firm D call. The CDR3 here is CASSISYYGYTF. The CDR3, as DNA: TGTGCCAGCAGTATCAGTTACTATGGCTACACCTTC.